A selection of T cell receptor beta chains follows, all from one sample in a study of blood T cell repertoires in COVID-19. Profiled with immunoSEQ multiplex PCR; TCRdb holds only in-frame clones, not every one. The table lists roughly 250,000 clones, approximately 79% of them singletons. The sample taken for sequencing was peripheral blood. These receptors all stem from a woman older than 75 with active or convalescent COVID-19. CDR3s leave out the opening cysteine and the closing phenylalanine or tryptophan. A D gene is named only where the DNA matches it firmly.

j_call	v_call	d_call	cdr3_aa
TRBJ1-4	TRBV2	TRBD1	GGQGYEKLF
TRBJ1-4	TRBV5-6	.	ASSLPRVGVSEKLF
TRBJ2-1	TRBV5-6	.	ASSAGARISSYNEQF
TRBJ2-1	TRBV19	TRBD2	ASSAPTSGIYNEQF
TRBJ1-5	TRBV19	TRBD1	ASSSGTGGTQPQH
TRBJ2-2	TRBV19	TRBD2	ASSMGEGTGELF
TRBJ2-2	TRBV18	TRBD1	ASSRNRGRGTGELF
TRBJ1-2	TRBV28	.	ANSSLRGYT
TRBJ2-2	TRBV5-1	TRBD2	ASSLRGTSGNPNTGELF
TRBJ1-2	TRBV2	TRBD1	ASSGDRTRYGYT
TRBJ1-1	TRBV6-5	.	ASSYGGSLNTEAF
TRBJ1-2	TRBV6-4	TRBD1	ASRPDRGREGYT
TRBJ2-7	TRBV7-8	.	ASSPVGPYEQY
TRBJ2-5	TRBV27	TRBD1	ASSLQGAQETQY
TRBJ2-7	TRBV6-5	.	ASRVTGSYEQY
TRBJ1-5	TRBV2	TRBD1	ASRKETGGNQPQH
TRBJ1-2	TRBV5-4	TRBD1	ASSSGDRVVNYGYT
TRBJ1-6	TRBV28	TRBD1	ASSRQGNGPYNSPLH
TRBJ2-2	TRBV28	.	ASRPVDINTGELF
TRBJ1-1	TRBV3-1/TRBV3-2	.	ASSQAGGPRGAF
TRBJ2-7	TRBV28	TRBD2	ASSLTPYRGGSSGATYEQY
TRBJ1-6	TRBV4-1	.	ASSLLVTNSPLH
TRBJ1-6	TRBV6-5	.	ATGLRGKWSPLH
TRBJ2-1	TRBV9	TRBD2	ASSASGTPSYNEQF
TRBJ1-1	TRBV3-1/TRBV3-2	.	ASSPRQGGGTEAF
TRBJ1-5	TRBV19	.	ASSIDTLQAAGNQPQH
TRBJ1-6	TRBV7-9	TRBD1	ASRPTGGASVSLH
TRBJ2-3	TRBV14	TRBD2	ASSQFRAGGIDTQY
TRBJ2-1	TRBV28	TRBD1	ASSRPRGQQF
TRBJ2-4	TRBV27	TRBD2	ASSFGTTAKNIQY
TRBJ2-1	TRBV6-2/TRBV6-3	TRBD2	ASSWIAGTNEQF
TRBJ2-4	TRBV11-2	.	ASSPHVAKNIQY
TRBJ1-6	TRBV5-8	.	ASSLGLNNSPLH
TRBJ2-2	TRBV24-1	TRBD1	ATSSTGQGHNTGELF
TRBJ2-7	TRBV5-1	.	ASSLDTWPPYEQY
TRBJ2-7	TRBV18	TRBD2	ASSPFRTSGSRRDEQY
TRBJ1-6	TRBV7-9	TRBD1	ASSSRGPGQHSPLH
TRBJ1-1	TRBV27	.	ASSLDGRQNTEAF
TRBJ2-1	TRBV12-3/TRBV12-4	.	ASSLATDGEQF
TRBJ1-6	TRBV19	.	ATKAEGSSYNSPLH
TRBJ2-7	TRBV6-5	TRBD1	ASSPTGVRNYEQY
TRBJ1-3	TRBV6-5	.	ASSPSGNTIY
TRBJ2-1	TRBV18	TRBD1	ASSPGQAYNEQF
TRBJ2-3	TRBV28	TRBD1	ASTPGQGTDTQY
TRBJ2-5	TRBV2	TRBD2	ASSRPGGGRETQY
TRBJ1-5	TRBV3-1/TRBV3-2	TRBD1	ASSTTGNSNQPQH
TRBJ2-7	TRBV5-5	.	ASSPFQGSEQY
TRBJ2-1	TRBV11-3	TRBD2	ASSFLAGPGNEQF
TRBJ2-5	TRBV11-2	.	ASTSLAVQETQY
TRBJ2-7	TRBV6-5	.	ASSTSGGSYEQY
TRBJ1-3	TRBV3-1/TRBV3-2	.	ASSRSSSSGNTIY
TRBJ1-6	TRBV6-5	.	ASSYVGGNSPLH
TRBJ2-5	TRBV29-1	.	SVKTVTIPQETQY
TRBJ2-7	TRBV24-1	TRBD1	ATSDWTGGIYEQY
TRBJ1-2	TRBV6-4	TRBD1	ASLGPGGRGYT
TRBJ1-6	TRBV19	TRBD1	ASKPGQGWDSPLH
TRBJ1-5	TRBV28	TRBD1	ASETGANQPQH
TRBJ2-1	TRBV4-2	TRBD2	ASSHPLLAGGKNNEQF
TRBJ2-7	TRBV10-3	TRBD1	AISDGQVFSYEQY